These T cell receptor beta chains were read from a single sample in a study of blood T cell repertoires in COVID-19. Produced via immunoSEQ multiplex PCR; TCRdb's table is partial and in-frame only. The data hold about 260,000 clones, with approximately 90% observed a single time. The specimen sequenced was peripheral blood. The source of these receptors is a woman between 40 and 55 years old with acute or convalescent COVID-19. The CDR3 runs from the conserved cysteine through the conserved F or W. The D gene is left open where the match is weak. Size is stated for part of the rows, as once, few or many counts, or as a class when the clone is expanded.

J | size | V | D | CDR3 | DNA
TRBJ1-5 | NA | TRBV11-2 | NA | CASSSQGYSNQPQHF | TGTGCCAGCAGCTCACAGGGTTATAGCAATCAGCCCCAGCATTTT
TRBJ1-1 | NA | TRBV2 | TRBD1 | CASNRDRNTEAFF | TGTGCCAGCAATCGGGACAGGAACACTGAAGCTTTCTTT
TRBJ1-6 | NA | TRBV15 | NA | CATSRQHNSPLHF | TGTGCCACCAGCCGACAGCATAATTCACCCCTCCACTTT
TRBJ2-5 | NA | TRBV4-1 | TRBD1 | CASSFSTGLQETQYF | TGCGCCAGCAGCTTCTCGACAGGGTTACAAGAGACCCAGTACTTC
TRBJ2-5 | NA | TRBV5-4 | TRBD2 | CASSFRGLAGGPRSETQYF | TGTGCCAGCAGCTTCCGAGGACTAGCGGGGGGTCCTCGGAGTGAGACCCAGTACTTC
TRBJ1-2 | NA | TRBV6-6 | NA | CASSPDYGYTF | TGTGCCAGCAGTCCAGACTATGGCTACACCTTC
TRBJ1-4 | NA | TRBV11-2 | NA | CASSQTGASTNEKLFF | TGTGCCAGCAGCCAGACAGGAGCTTCAACTAATGAAAAACTGTTTTTT
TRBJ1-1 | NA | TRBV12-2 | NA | CASRPGSGQVGRPGSDTEAFF | TGTGCAAGTCGCCCCGGGAGTGGACAAGTGGGACGCCCAGGGTCTGACACTGAAGCTTTCTTT
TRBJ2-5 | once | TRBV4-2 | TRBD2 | CASSQRLAGGYQETQYF | TGTGCCAGCAGCCAAAGGCTAGCGGGGGGGTACCAAGAGACCCAGTACTTC
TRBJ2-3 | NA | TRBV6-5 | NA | CASKNLSPHTDTQYF | TGTGCCAGCAAAAACCTATCTCCCCACACAGATACGCAGTATTTT
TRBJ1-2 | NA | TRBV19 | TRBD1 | CASSSFGTGTRNYGYTF | TGTGCCAGTAGTTCTTTCGGGACAGGGACAAGAAACTATGGCTACACCTTC
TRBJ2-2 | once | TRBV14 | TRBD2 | CASSQSLAGAPNTGELFF | TGTGCCAGCAGCCAAAGCCTAGCGGGGGCCCCGAACACCGGGGAGCTGTTTTTT
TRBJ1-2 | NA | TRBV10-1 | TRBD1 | CASVDRDYGYTF | TGCGCCAGTGTCGACAGGGACTATGGCTACACCTTC
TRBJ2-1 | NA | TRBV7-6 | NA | CASSPRFSVQGTYNEQFF | TGTGCCAGCAGCCCGCGATTCTCGGTACAGGGAACTTACAATGAGCAGTTCTTC
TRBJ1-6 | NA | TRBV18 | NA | CASSPRQRGASPLHF | TGTGCCAGCTCACCTAGACAGAGAGGAGCCTCACCCCTCCACTTT
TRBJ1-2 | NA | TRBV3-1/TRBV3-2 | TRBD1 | CASSQARDRIGYGYTF | TGTGCCAGCAGCCAAGCTCGGGACAGGATAGGGTATGGCTACACCTTC
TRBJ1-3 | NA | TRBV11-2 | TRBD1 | CASNIQGALSGNTIYF | TGTGCCAGCAACATACAGGGGGCCCTCTCTGGAAACACCATATATTTT
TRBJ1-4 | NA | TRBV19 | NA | CASSIDRAGDEKLFF | TGTGCCAGTAGTATAGATCGCGCGGGAGACGAAAAACTGTTTTTT
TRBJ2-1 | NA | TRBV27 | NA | CASSLSAGTRNEQFF | TGTGCCAGCAGTTTATCGGCCGGGACAAGGAATGAGCAGTTCTTC
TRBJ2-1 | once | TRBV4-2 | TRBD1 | CASSQDQGRGPYNEQFF | TGTGCCAGCAGCCAAGATCAAGGCAGGGGGCCCTACAATGAGCAGTTCTTC
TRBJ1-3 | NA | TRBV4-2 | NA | CASSQDRAGNTIYF | TGTGCCAGCAGCCAAGATCGGGCTGGAAACACCATATATTTT
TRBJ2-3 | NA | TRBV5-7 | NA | CASSLGRSWGGGSTDTQYF | TGTGCCAGCAGCTTGGGGAGGAGTTGGGGGGGCGGATCCACAGATACGCAGTATTTT
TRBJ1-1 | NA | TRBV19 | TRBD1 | CASSIGQGGGNTEAFF | TGTGCCAGTAGTATAGGTCAGGGGGGTGGGAACACTGAAGCTTTCTTT
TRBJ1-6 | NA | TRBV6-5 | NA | CASSPVGGSPLHF | TGTGCCAGCAGTCCAGTAGGGGGATCACCCCTCCACTTT
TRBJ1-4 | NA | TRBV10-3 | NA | CAISEYQGATNEKLFF | TGTGCCATCAGTGAGTACCAGGGCGCAACTAATGAAAAACTGTTTTTT
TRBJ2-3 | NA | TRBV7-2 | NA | CASSPPSFGATDTQYF | TGTGCCAGCAGCCCGCCTTCCTTCGGTGCCACAGATACGCAGTATTTT
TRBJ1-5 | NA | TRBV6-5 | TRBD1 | CASSTQGVSNQPQHF | TGTGCCAGCAGCACACAGGGGGTGAGCAATCAGCCCCAGCATTTT
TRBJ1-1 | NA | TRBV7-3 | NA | CASSTNSMNTEAFF | TGTGCCAGCAGTACGAACTCCATGAACACTGAAGCTTTCTTT
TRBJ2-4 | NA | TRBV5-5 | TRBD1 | CASSLSPQGQNNIQYF | TGTGCCAGCAGCCTTTCCCCACAGGGGCAAAATAACATTCAGTACTTC
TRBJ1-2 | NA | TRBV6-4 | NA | CASSERDWDGYTF | TGTGCCAGCAGTGAACGGGACTGGGATGGCTACACCTTC
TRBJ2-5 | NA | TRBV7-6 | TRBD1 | CASSLTGEPQYF | TGTGCCAGCAGCCTGACAGGGGAGCCCCAGTACTTC
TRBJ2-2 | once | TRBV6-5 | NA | CASTIPTGSTGELFF | TGTGCCAGCACCATTCCGACGGGGTCCACCGGGGAGCTGTTTTTT
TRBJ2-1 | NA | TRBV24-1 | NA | CATGPASSNNEQFF | TGTGCCACCGGGCCGGCCTCCTCTAACAATGAGCAGTTCTTC
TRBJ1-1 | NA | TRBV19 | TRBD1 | CASRYRGPNTEAFF | TGTGCCAGTAGGTACAGGGGACCGAACACTGAAGCTTTCTTT
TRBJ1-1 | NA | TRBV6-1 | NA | CASSEAVNTEAFF | TGTGCCAGCAGTGAGGCGGTGAACACTGAAGCTTTCTTT
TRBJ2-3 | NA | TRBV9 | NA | CASSAGGPSTDTQYF | TGTGCCAGCAGCGCCGGGGGGCCCTCCACAGATACGCAGTATTTT
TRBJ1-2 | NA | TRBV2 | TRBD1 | CASSRTGGLGYTF | TGTGCCAGCAGCCGGACAGGGGGCCTTGGCTACACCTTC
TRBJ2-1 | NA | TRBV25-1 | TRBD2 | CASSEPRGGSVNEQFF | TGTGCCAGCAGTGAGCCTCGGGGGGGCAGTGTCAATGAGCAGTTCTTC
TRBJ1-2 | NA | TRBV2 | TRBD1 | CASMPGQRLYGYTF | TGTGCCAGCATGCCGGGACAGCGGCTCTATGGCTACACCTTC
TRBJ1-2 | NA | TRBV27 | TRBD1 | CASSLGQGAQGYTF | TGTGCCAGCAGTCTCGGACAGGGGGCTCAAGGCTACACCTTC
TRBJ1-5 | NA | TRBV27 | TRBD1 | CASSLSGTGHQPQHF | TGTGCCAGCAGTTTATCCGGGACAGGTCATCAGCCCCAGCATTTT
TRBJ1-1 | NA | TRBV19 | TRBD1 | CASSNSGGTEAFF | TGTGCCAGTAGTAATTCAGGGGGCACTGAAGCTTTCTTT
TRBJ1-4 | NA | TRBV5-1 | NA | CASSPVSVGSEKLFF | TGCGCCAGCAGCCCAGTCTCTGTAGGTAGCGAAAAACTGTTTTTT
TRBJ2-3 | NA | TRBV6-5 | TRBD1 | CATQSGTASTDTQYF | TGTGCCACTCAATCCGGGACAGCTAGCACAGATACGCAGTATTTT
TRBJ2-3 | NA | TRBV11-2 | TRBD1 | CASSFLYRGDTQYF | TGTGCCAGCAGCTTCCTTTACAGGGGAGATACGCAGTATTTT
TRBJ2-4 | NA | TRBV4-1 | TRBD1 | CASSRQGAPDFRDIQYF | TGCGCCAGCAGTAGACAGGGGGCGCCGGACTTCAGGGACATTCAGTACTTC
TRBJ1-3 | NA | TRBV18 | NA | CASSPEFRFSGNTIYF | TGTGCCAGCTCACCAGAGTTCCGCTTCTCTGGAAACACCATATATTTT
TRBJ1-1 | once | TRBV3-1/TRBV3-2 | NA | CASSPRSYTEAFF | TGTGCCAGCAGCCCACGAAGCTACACTGAAGCTTTCTTT
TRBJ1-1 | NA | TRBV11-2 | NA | CASSSWGGTEAFF | TGTGCCAGCAGCTCCTGGGGGGGGACTGAAGCTTTCTTT
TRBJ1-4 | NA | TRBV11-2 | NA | CASSFLRGRGTNEKLFF | TGTGCCAGCAGCTTCTTGCGGGGTCGAGGAACTAATGAAAAACTGTTTTTT
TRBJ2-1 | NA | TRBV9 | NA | CASSDFKAGGPYNEQFF | TGTGCCAGCAGCGACTTCAAAGCCGGCGGGCCCTACAATGAGCAGTTCTTC
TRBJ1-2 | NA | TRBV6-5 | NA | CASRSTAGGNYGYTF | TGTGCCAGCCGAAGTACCGCGGGGGGTAACTATGGCTACACCTTC
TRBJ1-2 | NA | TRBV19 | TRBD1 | CASSISTGSSNYGYTF | TGTGCCAGTAGTATCTCGACAGGGAGTTCTAACTATGGCTACACCTTC
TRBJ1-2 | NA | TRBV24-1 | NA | CATSDPRQTGYTF | TGTGCCACCAGTGATCCCAGACAGACTGGCTACACCTTC